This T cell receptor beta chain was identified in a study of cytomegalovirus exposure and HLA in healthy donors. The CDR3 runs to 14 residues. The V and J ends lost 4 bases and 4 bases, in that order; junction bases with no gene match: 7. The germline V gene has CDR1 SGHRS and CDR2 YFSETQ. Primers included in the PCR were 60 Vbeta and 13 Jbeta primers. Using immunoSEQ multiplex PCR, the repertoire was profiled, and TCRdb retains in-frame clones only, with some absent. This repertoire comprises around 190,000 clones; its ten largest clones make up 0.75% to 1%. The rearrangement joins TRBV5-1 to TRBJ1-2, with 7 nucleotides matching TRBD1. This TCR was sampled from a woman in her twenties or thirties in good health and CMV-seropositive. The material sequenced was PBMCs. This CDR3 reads CASSPGRQGYGYTF. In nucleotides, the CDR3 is TGCGCCAGCAGCCCGGGGCGACAGGGCTATGGCTACACCTTC.